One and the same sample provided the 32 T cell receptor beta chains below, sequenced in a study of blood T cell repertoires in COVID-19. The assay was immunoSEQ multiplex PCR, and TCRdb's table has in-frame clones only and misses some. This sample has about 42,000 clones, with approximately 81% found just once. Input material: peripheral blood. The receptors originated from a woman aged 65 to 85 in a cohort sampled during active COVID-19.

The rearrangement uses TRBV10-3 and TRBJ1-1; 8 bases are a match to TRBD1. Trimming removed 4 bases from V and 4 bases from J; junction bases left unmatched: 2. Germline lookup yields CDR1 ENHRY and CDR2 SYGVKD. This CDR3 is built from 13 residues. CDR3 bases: TGTGCCATCAGTGGGACAGGGATCACTGAAGCTTTCTTT. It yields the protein CAISGTGITEAFF.

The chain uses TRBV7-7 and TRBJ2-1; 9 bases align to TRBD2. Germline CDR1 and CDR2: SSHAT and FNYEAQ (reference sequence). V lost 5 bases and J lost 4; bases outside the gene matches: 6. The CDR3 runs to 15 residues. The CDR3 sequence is CASSPLAGFYNEQFF. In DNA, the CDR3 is TGTGCCAGCAGCCCTCTAGCGGGGTTTTACAATGAGCAGTTCTTC.

Here the CDR3 DNA reads TGTGCCAGCAGTTTGGTAGGGGTCGAGCAGTACTTC. Its protein is CASSLVGVEQYF. The chain links TRBV28 to TRBJ2-7, with D perhaps matching TRBD1 (5 bases). CDR3 size: 12 residues. The V end was cut by 3 bases, the J end by 6 bases, with 9 bases between. Germline loops: CDR1 MDHEN, CDR2 SYDVKM.

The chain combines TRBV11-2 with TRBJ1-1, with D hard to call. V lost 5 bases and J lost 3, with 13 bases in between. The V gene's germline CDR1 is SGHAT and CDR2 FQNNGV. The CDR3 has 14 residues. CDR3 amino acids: CASSLPGVDTEAFF. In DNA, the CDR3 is TGTGCCAGCAGCCTACCCGGGGTAGACACTGAAGCTTTCTTT.

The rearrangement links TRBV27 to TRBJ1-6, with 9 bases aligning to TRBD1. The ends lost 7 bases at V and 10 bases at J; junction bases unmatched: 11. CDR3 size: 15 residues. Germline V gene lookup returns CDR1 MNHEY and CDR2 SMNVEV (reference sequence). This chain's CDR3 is CASKVAGQGGSPLHF. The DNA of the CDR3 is TGTGCCAGCAAGGTCGCGGGACAGGGTGGGTCACCCCTCCACTTT.

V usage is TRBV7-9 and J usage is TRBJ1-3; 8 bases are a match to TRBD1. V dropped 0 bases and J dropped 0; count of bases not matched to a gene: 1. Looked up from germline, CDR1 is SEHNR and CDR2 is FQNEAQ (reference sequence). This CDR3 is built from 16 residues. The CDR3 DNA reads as TGTGCCAGCAGCTTAGCGGACAGGGCCTCTGGAAACACCATATATTTT. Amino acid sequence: CASSLADRASGNTIYF. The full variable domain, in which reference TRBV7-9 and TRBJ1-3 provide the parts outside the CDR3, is DTGVSQNPRHKITKRGQNVTFRCDPISEHNRLYWYRQTLGQGPEFLTYFQNEAQLEKSRLLSDRFSAERPKGSFSTLEIQRTEQGDSAMYLCASSLADRASGNTIYFGEGSWLTVV.

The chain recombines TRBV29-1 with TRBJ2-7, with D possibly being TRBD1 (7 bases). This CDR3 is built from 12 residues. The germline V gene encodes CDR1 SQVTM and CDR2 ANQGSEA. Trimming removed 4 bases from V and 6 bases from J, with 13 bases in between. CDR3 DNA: TGCAGCGTTGTCATCAGGGGGGTCGAGCAGTACTTC. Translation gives CSVVIRGVEQYF.

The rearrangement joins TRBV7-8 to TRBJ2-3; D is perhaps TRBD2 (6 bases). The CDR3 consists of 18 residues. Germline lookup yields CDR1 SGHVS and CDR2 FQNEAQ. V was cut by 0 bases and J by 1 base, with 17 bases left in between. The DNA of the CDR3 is TGTGCCAGCAGCTTAGCACGGTGGGCGGGAAGGGGCACAGATACGCAGTATTTT. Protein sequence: CASSLARWAGRGTDTQYF.

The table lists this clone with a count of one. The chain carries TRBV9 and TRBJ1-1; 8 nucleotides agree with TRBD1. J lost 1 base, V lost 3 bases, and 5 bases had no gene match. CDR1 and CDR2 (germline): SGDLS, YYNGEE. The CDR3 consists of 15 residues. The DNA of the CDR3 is TGTGCCAGCAGCGCCGGACAGGGAACGAACACTGAAGCTTTCTTT. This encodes CASSAGQGTNTEAFF.

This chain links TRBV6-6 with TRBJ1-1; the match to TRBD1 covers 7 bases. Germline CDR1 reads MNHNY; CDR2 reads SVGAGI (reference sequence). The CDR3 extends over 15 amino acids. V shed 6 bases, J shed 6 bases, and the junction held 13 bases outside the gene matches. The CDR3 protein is CASSPSQGSQSEAFF. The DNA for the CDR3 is TGTGCCAGCAGCCCGTCACAGGGGAGTCAATCTGAAGCTTTCTTT.

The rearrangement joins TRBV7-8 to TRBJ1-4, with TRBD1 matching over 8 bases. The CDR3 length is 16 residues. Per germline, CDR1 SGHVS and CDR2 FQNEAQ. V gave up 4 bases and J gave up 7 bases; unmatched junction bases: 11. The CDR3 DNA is TGTGCCAGCAGCTCCTCCCCCACAGGGGGAACTGAAAAACTGTTTTTT. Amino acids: CASSSSPTGGTEKLFF.

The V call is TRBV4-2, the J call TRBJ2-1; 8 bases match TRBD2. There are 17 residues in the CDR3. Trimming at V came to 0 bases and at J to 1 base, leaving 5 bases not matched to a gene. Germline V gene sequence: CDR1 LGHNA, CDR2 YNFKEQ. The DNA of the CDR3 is TGTGCCAGCAGCCAAGATCCAGCGGGAGTATCCTACAATGAGCAGTTCTTC. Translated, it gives CASSQDPAGVSYNEQFF.

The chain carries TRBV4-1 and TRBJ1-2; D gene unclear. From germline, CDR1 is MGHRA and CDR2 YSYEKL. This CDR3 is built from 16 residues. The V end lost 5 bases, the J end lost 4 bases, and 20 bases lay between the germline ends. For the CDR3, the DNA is TGCGCCAGCAGCGAGACCGGACTCTTACAAATCTATGGCTACACCTTC. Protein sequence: CASSETGLLQIYGYTF.

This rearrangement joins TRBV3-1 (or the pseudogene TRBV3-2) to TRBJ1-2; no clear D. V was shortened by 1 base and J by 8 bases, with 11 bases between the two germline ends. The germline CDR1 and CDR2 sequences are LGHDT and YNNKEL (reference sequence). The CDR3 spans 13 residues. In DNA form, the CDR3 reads TGTGCCAGCAGCCAAGGTCCCCCCGAGGGCTACACCTTC. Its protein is CASSQGPPEGYTF.

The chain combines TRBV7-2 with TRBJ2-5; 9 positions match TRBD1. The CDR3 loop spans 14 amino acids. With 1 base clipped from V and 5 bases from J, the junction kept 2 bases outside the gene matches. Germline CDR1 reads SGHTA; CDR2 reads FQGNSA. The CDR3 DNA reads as TGTGCCAGCAGCTTAGGGACAGGGGCGGAGACCCAGTACTTC. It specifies CASSLGTGAETQYF.

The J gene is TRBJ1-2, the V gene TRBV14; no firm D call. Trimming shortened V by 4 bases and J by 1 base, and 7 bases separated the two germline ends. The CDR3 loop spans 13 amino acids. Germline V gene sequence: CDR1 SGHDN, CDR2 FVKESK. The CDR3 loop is CASSRDLNYGYTF. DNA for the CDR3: TGTGCCAGCAGCCGAGACCTTAACTATGGCTACACCTTC. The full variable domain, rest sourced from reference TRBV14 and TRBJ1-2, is EAGVTQFPSHSVIEKGQTVTLRCDPISGHDNLYWYRRVMGKEIKFLLHFVKESKQDESGMPNNRFLAERTGGTYSTLKVQPAELEDSGVYFCASSRDLNYGYTFGSGTRLTVV.

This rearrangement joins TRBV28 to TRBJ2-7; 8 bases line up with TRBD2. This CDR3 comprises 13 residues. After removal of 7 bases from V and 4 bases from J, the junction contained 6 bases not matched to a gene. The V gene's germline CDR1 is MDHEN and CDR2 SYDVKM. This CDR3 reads CASTPGTRYEQYF. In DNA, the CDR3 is TGTGCCAGCACCCCCGGGACTAGGTACGAGCAGTACTTC.

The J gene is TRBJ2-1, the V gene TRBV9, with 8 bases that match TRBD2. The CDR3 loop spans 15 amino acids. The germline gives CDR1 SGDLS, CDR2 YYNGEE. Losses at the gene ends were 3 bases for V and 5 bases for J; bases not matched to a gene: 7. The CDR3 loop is CASSGAGGRNNEQFF. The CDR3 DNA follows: TGTGCCAGCAGCGGGGCCGGCGGGAGGAACAATGAGCAGTTCTTC.

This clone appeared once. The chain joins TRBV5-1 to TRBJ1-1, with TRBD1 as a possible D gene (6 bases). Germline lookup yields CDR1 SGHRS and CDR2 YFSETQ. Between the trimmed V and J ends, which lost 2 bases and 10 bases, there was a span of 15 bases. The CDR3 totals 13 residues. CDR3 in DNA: TGCGCCAGCAGCTTCTCGGATCAGGGGATAGCTTTCTTT. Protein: CASSFSDQGIAFF.

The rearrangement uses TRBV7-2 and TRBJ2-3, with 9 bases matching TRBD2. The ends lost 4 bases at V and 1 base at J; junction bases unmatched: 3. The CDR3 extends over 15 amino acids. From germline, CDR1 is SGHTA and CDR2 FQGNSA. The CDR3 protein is CASSSRLAGTDTQYF. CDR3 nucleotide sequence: TGTGCCAGCAGCTCAAGACTAGCGGGCACAGATACGCAGTATTTT. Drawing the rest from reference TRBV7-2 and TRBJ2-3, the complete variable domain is GAGVSQSPSNKVTEKGKDVELRCDPISGHTALYWYRQSLGQGLEFLIYFQGNSAPDKSGLPSDRFSAERTGGSVSTLTIQRTQQEDSAVYLCASSSRLAGTDTQYFGPGTRLTVL.

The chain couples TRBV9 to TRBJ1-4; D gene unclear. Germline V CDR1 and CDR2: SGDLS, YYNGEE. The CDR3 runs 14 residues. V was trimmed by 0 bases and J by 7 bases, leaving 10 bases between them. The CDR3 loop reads CASSVGPEGEKLFF. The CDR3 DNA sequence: TGTGCCAGCAGCGTAGGTCCCGAGGGTGAAAAACTGTTTTTT.

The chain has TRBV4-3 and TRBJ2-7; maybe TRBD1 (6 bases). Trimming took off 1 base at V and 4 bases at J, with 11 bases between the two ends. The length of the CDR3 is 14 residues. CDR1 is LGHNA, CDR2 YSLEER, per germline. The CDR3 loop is CASSQAGQTYEQYF. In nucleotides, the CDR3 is TGCGCCAGCAGCCAAGCCGGACAGACGTACGAGCAGTACTTC.

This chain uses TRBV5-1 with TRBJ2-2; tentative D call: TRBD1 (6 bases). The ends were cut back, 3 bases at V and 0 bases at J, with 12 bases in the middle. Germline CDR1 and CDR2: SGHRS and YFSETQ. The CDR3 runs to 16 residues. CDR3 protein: CASSYRVPANTGELFF. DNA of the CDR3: TGCGCCAGCAGCTACAGGGTCCCTGCGAACACCGGGGAGCTGTTTTTT.

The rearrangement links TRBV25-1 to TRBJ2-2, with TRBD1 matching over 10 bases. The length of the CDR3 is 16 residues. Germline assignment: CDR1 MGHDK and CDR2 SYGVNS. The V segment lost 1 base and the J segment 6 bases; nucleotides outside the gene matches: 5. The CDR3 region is CASSESGTGVSGELFF. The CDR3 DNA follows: TGTGCCAGCAGTGAATCAGGGACAGGGGTTTCCGGGGAGCTGTTTTTT.

The CDR3 is CASSEFRTDNTGELFF. CDR3 coding DNA: TGCGCCAGCAGTGAATTTAGGACAGACAACACCGGGGAGCTGTTTTTT. The chain employs TRBV10-1 and TRBJ2-2; perhaps TRBD1 as D (6 bases). The V end lost 3 bases, the J end lost 2 bases, and 13 bases lay between the germline ends. The CDR3 runs 16 residues. Germline assignment: CDR1 WNHNN and CDR2 SYGVQD (reference sequence).

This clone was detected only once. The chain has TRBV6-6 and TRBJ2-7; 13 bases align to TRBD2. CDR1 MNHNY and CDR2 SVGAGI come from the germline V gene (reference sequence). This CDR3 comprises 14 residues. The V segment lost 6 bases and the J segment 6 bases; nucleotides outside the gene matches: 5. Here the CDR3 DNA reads TGTGCCAGCAGCCGAAGGACTAGCGGGAGCGAGCAGTACTTC. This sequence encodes CASSRRTSGSEQYF.

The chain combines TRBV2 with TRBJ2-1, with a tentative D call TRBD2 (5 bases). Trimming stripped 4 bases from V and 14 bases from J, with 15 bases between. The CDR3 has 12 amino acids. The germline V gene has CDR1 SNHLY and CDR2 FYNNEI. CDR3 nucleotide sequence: TGTGCCAGCAGTGTAACGGGGAGATCAAAGTTCTTC. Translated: CASSVTGRSKFF. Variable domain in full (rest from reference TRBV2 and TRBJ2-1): EPEVTQTPSHQVTQMGQEVILRCVPISNHLYFYWYRQILGQKVEFLVSFYNNEISEKSEIFDDQFSVERPDGSNFTLKIRSTKLEDSAMYFCASSVTGRSKFFGPGTRLTVL.

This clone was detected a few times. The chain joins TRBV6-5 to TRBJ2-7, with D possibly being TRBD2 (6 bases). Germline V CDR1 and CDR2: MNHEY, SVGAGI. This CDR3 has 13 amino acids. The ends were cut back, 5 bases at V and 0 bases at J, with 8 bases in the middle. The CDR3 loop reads CASSREFSYEQYF. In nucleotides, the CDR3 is TGTGCCAGCAGTCGGGAGTTCTCCTACGAGCAGTACTTC.

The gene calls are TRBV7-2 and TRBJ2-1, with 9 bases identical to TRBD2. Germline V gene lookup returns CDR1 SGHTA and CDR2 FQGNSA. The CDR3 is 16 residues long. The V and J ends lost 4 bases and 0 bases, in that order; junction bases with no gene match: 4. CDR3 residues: CASSWTSASSYNEQFF. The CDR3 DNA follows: TGTGCCAGCAGCTGGACTAGCGCGAGCTCCTACAATGAGCAGTTCTTC. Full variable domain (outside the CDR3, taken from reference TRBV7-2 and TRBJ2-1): GAGVSQSPSNKVTEKGKDVELRCDPISGHTALYWYRQSLGQGLEFLIYFQGNSAPDKSGLPSDRFSAERTGGSVSTLTIQRTQQEDSAVYLCASSWTSASSYNEQFFGPGTRLTVL.

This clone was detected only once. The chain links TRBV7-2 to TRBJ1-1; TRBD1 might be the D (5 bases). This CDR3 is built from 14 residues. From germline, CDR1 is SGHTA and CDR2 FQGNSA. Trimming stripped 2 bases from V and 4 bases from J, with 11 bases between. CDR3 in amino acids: CASSLRGYGTEAFF. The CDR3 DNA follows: TGTGCCAGCAGCTTAAGGGGTTACGGCACTGAAGCTTTCTTT.

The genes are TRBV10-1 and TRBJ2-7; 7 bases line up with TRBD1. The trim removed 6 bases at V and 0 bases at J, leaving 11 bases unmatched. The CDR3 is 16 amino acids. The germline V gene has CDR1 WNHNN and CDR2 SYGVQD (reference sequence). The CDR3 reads CASSNKRGGLSYEQYF. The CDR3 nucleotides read TGCGCCAGCAGCAACAAGAGAGGGGGCCTCTCCTACGAGCAGTACTTC.

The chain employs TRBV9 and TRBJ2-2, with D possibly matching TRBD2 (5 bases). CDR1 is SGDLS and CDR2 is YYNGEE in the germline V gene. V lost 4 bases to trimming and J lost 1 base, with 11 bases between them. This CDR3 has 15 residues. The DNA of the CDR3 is TGTGCCAGCAGCCCCATCCGGGGGAACACCGGGGAGCTGTTTTTT. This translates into CASSPIRGNTGELFF. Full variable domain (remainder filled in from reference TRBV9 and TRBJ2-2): DSGVTQTPKHLITATGQRVTLRCSPRSGDLSVYWYQQSLDQGLQFLIQYYNGEERAKGNILERFSAQQFPDLHSELNLSSLELGDSALYFCASSPIRGNTGELFFGEGSRLTVL.